A selection of T cell receptor beta chains follows, all from one sample in a study of blood T cell repertoires in COVID-19. Clones were sequenced by immunoSEQ multiplex PCR, and TCRdb holds only the in-frame ones, with some missing. The table shows about 240,000 clones, with roughly 83% occurring only once. Input material: peripheral blood. The receptor source for this set is a woman of 80 years or more with acute or convalescent COVID-19. Each CDR3 is given with its conserved first and last residue. The order of the fields is J gene, clone size, D gene, V gene, CDR3 DNA, CDR3 protein. D genes are given only for firm matches. A row's size may be missing; if present it is once, few, many or a size class.

>TRBJ1-4|NA|NA|TRBV28
TGTGCCAGCAGTCCAGGGGACGAAAAACTGTTTTTT
CASSPGDEKLFF
>TRBJ1-1|NA|TRBD1|TRBV27
TGTGCCAGCAGTTCATACACCCGACAGGGGGCCGGTAACACTGAAGCTTTCTTT
CASSSYTRQGAGNTEAFF
>TRBJ1-5|NA|NA|TRBV4-1
TGCGCCAGCAGCCACCCCGACAGGAAGAATCAGCCCCAGCATTTT
CASSHPDRKNQPQHF
>TRBJ1-3|NA|NA|TRBV11-2
TGTGCCAGCAGCTTAGGGGCAGGCACCCTTGGAAACACCATATATTTT
CASSLGAGTLGNTIYF
>TRBJ2-3|once|TRBD2|TRBV5-4
TGTGCCAGCAGCTTGGTAGCGGGGGGAGCCACAGATACGCAGTATTTT
CASSLVAGGATDTQYF
>TRBJ2-3|NA|TRBD2|TRBV6-2/TRBV6-3
TGTGCCAGCAGTTCCGGACTAGCGGCATCGTATACGCAGTATTTT
CASSSGLAASYTQYF
>TRBJ1-1|NA|TRBD1|TRBV4-1
TGCGCCAGCAGCCAAGTGGGAGACAGGGCGAACACTGAAGCTTTCTTT
CASSQVGDRANTEAFF
>TRBJ1-6|NA|NA|TRBV28
TGTGCCAGCAGTTTGTGGCAGGGTAGTTCACCCCTCCACTTT
CASSLWQGSSPLHF
>TRBJ2-1|NA|TRBD2|TRBV5-1
TGCGCCAGCAGCGTACTAGCGGGGGTCAATGAGCAGTTCTTC
CASSVLAGVNEQFF
>TRBJ1-1|NA|TRBD1|TRBV2
TGTGCCAGCACCGGACAGGGGGCAGATAACACTGAAGCTTTCTTT
CASTGQGADNTEAFF
>TRBJ1-1|few|NA|TRBV5-4
TGTGCCAGCAGCTTGGGCAGTAGTGGGACATCGGAGGCTTTCTTT
CASSLGSSGTSEAFF
>TRBJ1-1|NA|NA|TRBV4-2
TGTGCCAGCAGCCCCCAAACCGCGGGGGCGACTGAAGCTTTCTTT
CASSPQTAGATEAFF
>TRBJ1-1|NA|NA|TRBV6-6
TGTGCCAGCAGAGTGGACAGCAACACTGAAGCTTTCTTT
CASRVDSNTEAFF
>TRBJ2-1|NA|TRBD1|TRBV19
TGTGCCAGTAGGGGGACAGGGAGGGGCAATGAGCAGTTCTTC
CASRGTGRGNEQFF
>TRBJ2-7|NA|TRBD1|TRBV7-3
TGTGCCAGCAGCCCCGGACAGGGAGGTGTCCGCGAGCAGTACTTC
CASSPGQGGVREQYF
>TRBJ1-4|NA|NA|TRBV27
TGTGCCAGCCGACGGCAGGGGATCGAGGGGCCCTTTAATGAAAAACTGTTTTTT
CASRRQGIEGPFNEKLFF
>TRBJ1-4|NA|NA|TRBV5-6
TGTGCCAGCAGCTTGGCAGGGTTATTTAATGAAAAACTGTTTTTT
CASSLAGLFNEKLFF
>TRBJ2-7|NA|NA|TRBV27
TGTGCCAGCAGTTTACCCGGAGGGGAGCAGTACTTC
CASSLPGGEQYF
>TRBJ2-3|NA|NA|TRBV4-2
TGTGCCAGCAGCCAAGAAGGAACAGGGAGAGATACGCAGTATTTT
CASSQEGTGRDTQYF
>TRBJ1-1|NA|NA|TRBV30
TGTGCCTGGAGCGAGCGGGGCCCCAGCGGAGCTTTCTTT
CAWSERGPSGAFF
>TRBJ1-3|NA|NA|TRBV28
TGTGCCAGTGGTAGGGGAGGGTCTGGAAACACCATATATTTT
CASGRGGSGNTIYF
>TRBJ2-2|few|NA|TRBV24-1
TGTGCCACCGAGAGGCAGGGTGGCACCGGGGAGCTGTTTTTT
CATERQGGTGELFF
>TRBJ2-2|NA|TRBD1|TRBV19
TGTGCCAGTAGCCCGTGGGACAGCAGGTCCGGGGAGCTGTTTTTT
CASSPWDSRSGELFF
>TRBJ1-6|NA|NA|TRBV27
TGTGCCAGCAGCACAGCAGGGGTAAATTCACCCCTCCACTTT
CASSTAGVNSPLHF
>TRBJ1-1|NA|NA|TRBV7-3
TGTGCCAGCAGCCGGGAGTTCATGAACACTGAAGCTTTCTTT
CASSREFMNTEAFF
>TRBJ2-1|NA|TRBD2|TRBV5-1
TGCGCCAGCAGCCGTGGGACTAGCGGGAGCAACTACAATGAGCAGTTCTTC
CASSRGTSGSNYNEQFF
>TRBJ2-2|NA|TRBD1|TRBV11-2
TGTGCCAGCAGCCCGAGGGGGCCCAGCGCCGGGGAGCTGTTTTTT
CASSPRGPSAGELFF
>TRBJ1-1|NA|NA|TRBV2
TGTGCCAGCAGCCCTCGGCGGCCAACGAGCGGGACCAACACTGAAGCTTTCTTT
CASSPRRPTSGTNTEAFF
>TRBJ2-7|NA|TRBD1|TRBV11-3
TGTGCCAGCAGCACCCGGACAGGCGAGCAGTACTTC
CASSTRTGEQYF
>TRBJ1-4|NA|TRBD1|TRBV19
TGTGCCAGTAGTATAAAGGTGGGACAGGGGAGAGAAAAACTGTTTTTT
CASSIKVGQGREKLFF
>TRBJ1-2|once|NA|TRBV12-3/TRBV12-4
TGTGCCAGCGGGGGGGCGCATGGCTATGGCTACACCTTC
CASGGAHGYGYTF
>TRBJ2-1|NA|TRBD1|TRBV10-3
TGTGCCATCAGTGAGTCGGACAGGGTGGCTTACAATGAGCAGTTCTTC
CAISESDRVAYNEQFF
>TRBJ1-1|NA|TRBD1|TRBV5-4
TGTGCCAGCAGACTTGGGACAGTGAACACTGAAGCTTTCTTT
CASRLGTVNTEAFF
>TRBJ1-3|NA|TRBD1|TRBV12-3/TRBV12-4
TGTGCCGGCAAACAGGGGCTACGAAACACCATATATTTT
CAGKQGLRNTIYF
>TRBJ2-2|NA|NA|TRBV5-1
TGCGCCAGCAGCTTGCAAAATCGGGGAACCGGGGAGCTGTTTTTT
CASSLQNRGTGELFF
>TRBJ1-1|NA|NA|TRBV10-1
TGCGCCAGCAGTGAGTCAGTCGGAGCAAAAGCTTTCTTT
CASSESVGAKAFF
>TRBJ2-2|NA|NA|TRBV6-1
TGTGCCAGCAGTGAAGGTCCAGGTTATAGCGGGGAGCTGTTTTTT
CASSEGPGYSGELFF
>TRBJ1-1|NA|TRBD1|TRBV25-1
TGTGCCAGCAGTGAATCGCAGGGGGGCCTGAACACTGAAGCTTTCTTT
CASSESQGGLNTEAFF
>TRBJ1-6|NA|NA|TRBV5-4
TGTGCCAGCAGCTTGACGGGGAGGGTCAATTCACCCCTCCACTTT
CASSLTGRVNSPLHF
>TRBJ2-3|once|NA|TRBV24-1
TGTGCCACCAGTGACCATACAGATACGCAGTATTTT
CATSDHTDTQYF
>TRBJ1-3|NA|NA|TRBV23-1
TGCGCCACCCTGGAGACCTCTGGAAACACCATATATTTT
CATLETSGNTIYF
>TRBJ1-5|NA|TRBD1|TRBV28
TGTGCCAGCACCCCCCGGGACAGGCGGGGTCAGCCCCAGCATTTT
CASTPRDRRGQPQHF
>TRBJ2-3|once|TRBD2|TRBV4-1
TGCGCCAGCAGCCAAGATGACGCGGGGGCAGATACGCAGTATTTT
CASSQDDAGADTQYF
>TRBJ1-1|NA|TRBD1|TRBV3-1/TRBV3-2
TGTGCCAGCAGCCCACACTACTCGGACAGGGTCACTGAAGCTTTCTTT
CASSPHYSDRVTEAFF
>TRBJ1-4|NA|TRBD1|TRBV7-2
TGTGCCAGCAGCTTTCGACCTTCGACAGGGGTGACTAATGAAAAACTGTTTTTT
CASSFRPSTGVTNEKLFF